The clone carrying this T cell receptor (beta chain) appeared once. As yet, its antigen is unknown. Pooling was applied to second doses at about 4 or about 12 weeks. The CDR3 covers 12 residues. V was clipped by 3 bases and J by 1 base, with 1 base between them. Germline CDR1 SGDLS, CDR2 YYNGEE. Method: immunoSEQ multiplex PCR; TCRdb's copy keeps in-frame clones and lacks some. This table holds approximately 77,000 clones, 80% to 95% found once. These data belong to a study of T cell responses to AZD1222 COVID-19 vaccine. Study conclusions and caveats: Vaccination with two AZD1222 doses was followed by a rise in Spike-specific TCR breadth and depth. Repertoires were sampled only after the peak T cell response. Unmutated regions of variants are reportedly targeted by nearly half of spike-specific TCRs.

This receptor was obtained from an adult who received the AZD1222 COVID-19 vaccine. The chain links TRBV9 to TRBJ1-4; D gene unclear. Sequencing used peripheral blood, obtained 28 days after the second AZD1222 dose. The CDR3 region has the DNA TGTGCCAGCAGCGGAACTAATGAAAAACTGTTTTTT. Translation gives CASSGTNEKLFF.